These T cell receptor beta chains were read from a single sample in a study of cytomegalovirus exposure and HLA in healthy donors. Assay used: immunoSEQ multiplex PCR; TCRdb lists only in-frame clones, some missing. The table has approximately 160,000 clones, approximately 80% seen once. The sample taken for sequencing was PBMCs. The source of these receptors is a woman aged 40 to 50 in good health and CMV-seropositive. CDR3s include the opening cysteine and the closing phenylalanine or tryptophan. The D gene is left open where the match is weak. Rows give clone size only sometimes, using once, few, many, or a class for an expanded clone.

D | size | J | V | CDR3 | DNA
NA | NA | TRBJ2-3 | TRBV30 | CAWSPIGSTDTQYF | TGTGCCTGGAGTCCTATTGGTAGCACAGATACGCAGTATTTT
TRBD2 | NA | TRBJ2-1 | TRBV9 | CASSAHLAGAEQFF | TGTGCCAGCAGCGCCCATTTAGCGGGAGCTGAGCAGTTCTTC
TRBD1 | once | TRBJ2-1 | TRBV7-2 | CASSFDRGPHNEQFF | TGTGCCAGCAGCTTCGACAGGGGCCCCCACAATGAGCAGTTCTTC
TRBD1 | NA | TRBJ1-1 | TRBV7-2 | CASSPRPRGQDEAFF | TGTGCCAGCAGCCCTCGCCCTAGGGGGCAAGATGAAGCTTTCTTT
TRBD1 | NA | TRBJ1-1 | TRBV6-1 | CAGRTGGRTAFF | TGTGCCGGCAGGACAGGGGGCAGAACAGCTTTCTTT
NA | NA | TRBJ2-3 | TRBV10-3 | CAIARDSSTDTQYF | TGTGCCATCGCCCGGGACTCTAGCACAGATACGCAGTATTTT
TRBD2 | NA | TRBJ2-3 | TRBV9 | CASSVLAGDGTDTQYF | TGTGCCAGCAGCGTCCTAGCGGGAGACGGCACAGATACGCAGTATTTT
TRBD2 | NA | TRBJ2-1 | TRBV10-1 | CATLGLAGWPVYNEQFF | TGCGCCACTCTAGGACTAGCGGGGTGGCCGGTCTACAATGAGCAGTTCTTC
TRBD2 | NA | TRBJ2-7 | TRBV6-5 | CASSRTSGESYEQYF | TGTGCCAGCAGTAGGACTAGCGGGGAGAGCTACGAGCAGTACTTC
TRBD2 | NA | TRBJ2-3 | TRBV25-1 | CASSFKRGSTDTQYF | TGTGCCAGCAGTTTTAAGCGGGGTAGCACAGATACGCAGTATTTT
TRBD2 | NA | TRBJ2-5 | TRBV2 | CASSHRTSGIQETQYF | TGTGCCAGCAGTCACCGGACTAGCGGGATACAAGAGACCCAGTACTTC
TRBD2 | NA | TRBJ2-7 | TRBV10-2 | CASSSGLAGDHYEQYF | TGCGCCAGCAGTTCCGGACTAGCGGGGGACCACTACGAGCAGTACTTC
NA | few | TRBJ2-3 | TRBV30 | CAWSVLSGTNTDTQYF | TGTGCCTGGAGTGTACTTAGCGGTACTAACACAGATACGCAGTATTTT
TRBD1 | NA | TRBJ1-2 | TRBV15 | CATSRAGRGVEGYTF | TGTGCCACCAGCAGAGCTGGCAGGGGGGTCGAGGGCTACACCTTC
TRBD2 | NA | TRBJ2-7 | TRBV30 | CAWSPGGWYEQYF | TGTGCCTGGAGCCCCGGGGGGTGGTACGAGCAGTACTTC
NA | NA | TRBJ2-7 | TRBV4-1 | CASSQGQDSSYEQYF | TGCGCCAGCAGCCAAGGACAGGATAGCTCCTACGAGCAGTACTTC
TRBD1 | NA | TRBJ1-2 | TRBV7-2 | CASSFRDRDGYTF | TGTGCCAGCAGCTTCCGGGACAGGGATGGCTACACCTTC
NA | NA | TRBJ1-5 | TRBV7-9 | CASSPQGSNQPQHF | TGTGCCAGCAGCCCTCAGGGAAGCAATCAGCCCCAGCATTTT
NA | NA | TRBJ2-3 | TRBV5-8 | CASSLIISGTDTQYF | TGTGCCAGCAGCTTGATCATCTCAGGCACAGATACGCAGTATTTT
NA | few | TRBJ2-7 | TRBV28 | CAITQPGYEQYF | TGTGCCATTACCCAACCAGGGTACGAGCAGTACTTC
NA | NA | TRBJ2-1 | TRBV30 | CAWSVGGGAPDEQFF | TGTGCCTGGAGTGTAGGAGGGGGCGCACCCGATGAGCAGTTCTTC
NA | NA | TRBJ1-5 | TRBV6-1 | CASSGPGGQPQHF | TGTGCCAGCAGCGGCCCGGGGGGACAGCCCCAGCATTTT
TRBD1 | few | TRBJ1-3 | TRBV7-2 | CASSLQGAYGNTIYF | TGTGCCAGCAGCTTACAGGGGGCTTATGGAAACACCATATATTTT
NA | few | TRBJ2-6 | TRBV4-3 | CASSQGTLVANVLTF | TGCGCCAGCAGCCAGGGGACACTCGTGGCCAACGTCCTGACTTTC
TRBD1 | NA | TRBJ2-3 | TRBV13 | CASSPARGRITSTDTQYF | TGTGCCAGCAGCCCGGCGAGGGGGCGTATAACTAGCACAGATACGCAGTATTTT
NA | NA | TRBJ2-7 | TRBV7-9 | CASSPQGAATYEQYF | TGTGCCAGCAGCCCGCAGGGCGCCGCAACCTACGAGCAGTACTTC
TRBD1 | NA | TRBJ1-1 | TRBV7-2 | CASYEGQINTEAFF | TGTGCCAGCTACGAGGGACAGATCAACACTGAAGCTTTCTTT
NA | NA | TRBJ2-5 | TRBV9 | CASSTRPGQETQYF | TGTGCCAGCAGCACCCGGCCAGGGCAAGAGACCCAGTACTTC
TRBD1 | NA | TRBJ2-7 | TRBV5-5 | CASSFGTGGYEQYF | TGTGCCAGCAGCTTCGGGACAGGGGGATACGAGCAGTACTTC
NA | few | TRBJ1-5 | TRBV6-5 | CASSYSREGNQPQHF | TGTGCCAGCAGTTACTCCAGGGAAGGGAATCAGCCCCAGCATTTT
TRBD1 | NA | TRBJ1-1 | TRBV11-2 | CASSRDRPTEAFF | TGTGCCAGCAGCCGGGACAGGCCCACTGAAGCTTTCTTT
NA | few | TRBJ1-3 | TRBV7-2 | CASSLDRVYSGNTIYF | TGTGCCAGCAGCTTAGACAGGGTCTACTCTGGAAACACCATATATTTT
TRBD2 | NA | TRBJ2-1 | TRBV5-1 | CASSLSGSLVDEQFF | TGCGCCAGCAGCTTGAGCGGGAGTCTGGTCGATGAGCAGTTCTTC
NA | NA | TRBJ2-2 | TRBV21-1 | CASSDPTGGLTNTGELFF | TGTGCCAGCAGCGATCCGACAGGGGGCCTAACTAACACCGGGGAGCTGTTTTTT
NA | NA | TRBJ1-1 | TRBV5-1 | CASSLLGRENTEAFF | TGCGCCAGCAGCTTGTTAGGGAGGGAGAACACTGAAGCTTTCTTT
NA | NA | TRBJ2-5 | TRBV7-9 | CASSPWRKSEEQYF | TGTGCCAGCTCCCCATGGCGGAAATCGGAGGAGCAGTACTTC
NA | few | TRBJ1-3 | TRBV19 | CASSEQSGNTIYF | TGTGCCAGTAGCGAACAATCTGGAAACACCATATATTTT
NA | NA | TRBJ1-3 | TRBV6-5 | CATLGGGNTIYF | TGTGCCACGCTTGGAGGGGGAAACACCATATATTTT
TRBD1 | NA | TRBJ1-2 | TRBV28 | CASSPGQGSSGYTF | TGTGCCAGCAGCCCGGGACAGGGCTCCAGTGGCTACACCTTC
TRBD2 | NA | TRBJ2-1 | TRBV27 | CASSSTSGGSSEQFF | TGTGCCAGCAGTTCGACTAGCGGGGGTAGTTCGGAGCAGTTCTTC
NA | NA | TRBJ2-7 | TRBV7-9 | CASSLRGGGGGVYEQYF | TGTGCCAGCAGCTTAAGAGGGGGAGGGGGAGGGGTCTACGAGCAGTACTTC
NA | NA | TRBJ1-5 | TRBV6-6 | CASSLGTVNQPQHF | TGTGCCAGCAGCCTAGGGACTGTCAATCAGCCCCAGCATTTT
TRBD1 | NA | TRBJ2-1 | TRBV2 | CASSPGTGALNEQFF | TGTGCCAGCAGTCCCGGGACAGGGGCCCTGAATGAGCAGTTCTTC
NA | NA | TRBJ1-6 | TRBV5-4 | CASSLKSQAYSPLHF | TGTGCCAGCAGCTTGAAAAGCCAGGCGTATTCACCCCTCCACTTT
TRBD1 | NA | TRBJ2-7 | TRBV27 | CASSFGQGTYEQYF | TGTGCCAGCTCCTTCGGACAGGGAACCTACGAGCAGTACTTC
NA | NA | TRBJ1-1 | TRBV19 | CASSYRTQNTEAFF | TGTGCCAGTAGTTATCGGACACAGAACACTGAAGCTTTCTTT
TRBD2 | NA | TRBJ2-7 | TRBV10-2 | CASSEPSGSYYEQYF | TGCGCCAGCAGTGAGCCTAGCGGGTCGTACTACGAGCAGTACTTC
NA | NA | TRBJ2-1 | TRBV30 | CAWRGGGHSYNEQFF | TGTGCCTGGAGGGGCGGGGGACACTCCTACAATGAGCAGTTCTTC
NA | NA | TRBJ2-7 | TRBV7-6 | CASSPRTGNYEQYF | TGTGCCAGCAGCCCTCGTACAGGGAACTACGAGCAGTACTTC
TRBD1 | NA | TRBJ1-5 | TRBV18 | CASSPRQGNQPQHF | TGTGCCAGCTCACCTCGACAGGGGAATCAGCCCCAGCATTTT
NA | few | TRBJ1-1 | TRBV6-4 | CASSAPGDGTEAFF | TGTGCCAGCAGTGCCCCAGGGGATGGCACTGAAGCTTTCTTT
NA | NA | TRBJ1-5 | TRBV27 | CASSLSGGGQPQHF | TGTGCCAGCAGTTTAAGCGGGGGCGGTCAGCCCCAGCATTTT
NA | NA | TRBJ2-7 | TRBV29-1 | CSVKTGGGYEQYF | TGCAGCGTAAAAACGGGGGGCGGGTACGAGCAGTACTTC
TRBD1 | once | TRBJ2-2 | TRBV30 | CAGTGGPGELFF | TGTGCCGGGACAGGGGGGCCCGGGGAGCTGTTTTTT
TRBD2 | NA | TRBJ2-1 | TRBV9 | CASSVAGTSGYNEQFF | TGTGCCAGCAGCGTAGCAGGTACTAGCGGTTACAATGAGCAGTTCTTC
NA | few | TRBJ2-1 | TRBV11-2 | CASSRGPGGYYNEQFF | TGTGCCAGCAGCCGAGGTCCTGGGGGGTATTACAATGAGCAGTTCTTC
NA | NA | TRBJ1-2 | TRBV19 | CASREAVYGYTF | TGTGCCAGTCGGGAGGCAGTCTATGGCTACACCTTC
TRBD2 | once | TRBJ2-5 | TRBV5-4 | CASSSRTSGSTETQYF | TGTGCCAGCAGCTCCCGGACTAGCGGGAGTACAGAGACCCAGTACTTC
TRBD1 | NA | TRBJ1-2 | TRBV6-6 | CASSSRTGTINYGYTF | TGTGCCAGCAGTTCGCGGACAGGGACAATTAACTATGGCTACACCTTC
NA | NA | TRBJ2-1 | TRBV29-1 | CSGVIDEQFF | TGCAGCGGAGTAATAGATGAGCAGTTCTTC